This record concerns one TCR beta chain sequence. The source of the sample is a study of blood T cell repertoires in COVID-19. At the level of the study: Collection of acute and convalescent COVID-19 samples took place in the United States, Italy and Spain. Nucleic acid was either cDNA or gDNA, and it came from T cells, B-cell-depleted T cells, or PBMCs.

In the original workflow: Reference gene primers were amplified, and this amplification served to estimate nucleated cell counts. Measured with immunoSEQ multiplex PCR; TCRdb has only the in-frame clones, and not every one. V, J and clone size reflect that table, while D and trimming were determined from the DNA. The data show roughly 200,000 clones, more than 80% seen once. V was shortened by 0 bases and J by 6 bases, with 17 bases between the two germline ends. CDR1 and CDR2 from the germline V gene are MNHEY and SVGAGI. The CDR3 is made up of 16 amino acids. Donors were grouped by their self-reported clinical history.

This chain joins TRBV6-5 and TRBJ1-1, with D perhaps matching TRBD1 (6 bases). The sample comprised PBMCs or T cells enriched from blood (not recorded which). This receptor was identified in a man between 25 and 39 years old who had recovered from COVID-19. CDR3 sequence: CASSYSTATGSPEAFF. The CDR3 DNA reads TGTGCCAGCAGTTACTCGACTGCCACAGGGTCCCCTGAAGCTTTCTTT.